This entry describes one TCR beta chain. Its antigen is not yet known. There are no base qualities to consult, and no much larger clone falls within one base. Via the germline V gene (reference sequence), CDR1 is MNHEY and CDR2 SMNVEV. The CDR3 holds 14 amino acids from the cysteine to the phenylalanine. The DNA shown is the 42-base CDR3, in frame from base 1. Clipping removes 5 bases from V and 6 bases from J, with 7 as the unmatched junction base count. The source of the sample is a study of cytomegalovirus exposure and HLA in healthy donors (dated by TCRdb to 2016 to 2017). Broadly, across the study: According to an earlier analysis of 550 to 750 of the donors, roughly 180 million T cells yielded over 100 million unique TCR beta sequences and 250 to 350 Gb of sequence data. An earlier analysis of 587 of the donors used high-throughput TCR beta sequencing to judge whether each TCR beta V gene segment behaved as functional or pseudogenic. Using immunosequencing, the study profiled T cell repertoires from 666 subjects and related those repertoires to cytomegalovirus serostatus. Alongside the repertoire data, information on donor age, sex, ethnicity and CMV serostatus was compiled. Typing coverage differed by locus: A, B, C, DRB1 and DQB1 were typed in roughly 629-630 donors, DQA1 in about 560, DPA1 in nearly 610, and DPB1 in 450 to 480. Roughly 5 DR-DQ haplotypes were handled as single units for association and clustering, since linkage in the cohort was strong. Along with the approximately 620-subject first cohort, a separate validation cohort of over a hundred different subjects was used. Genome-wide SNP genotypes for about three fifths of the roughly 670 donors were used in a later genetic analysis, which treated that subset as a discovery cohort. Rather than using new phenotypic data, the later analysis identified candidate immune exposures from TCR beta sequences and from how often those sequences occurred across donors. Across some 400 genotyped donors of the cohort, an average of about 220,000 unique TCR beta nucleotide sequences per donor were sequenced, and 15% to 20% of those sequences were non-productive. Among the roughly 400 genotyped donors, approximately 82% belonged to the genetic ancestry cluster associated with self-reported Caucasian donors. In a later analysis, previously published TCR beta repertoires from some 640 donors were re-analyzed and high-resolution HLA genotyping was added so that TCR occurrence patterns could be studied. The aim of the study was to test whether cataloging public T cell receptors could identify signatures of past pathogen exposure. Approximately 300 gigabases of sequencing data and 80 million or so unique TCR sequences were included in an early release covering roughly 700 HLA-typed donors. All discovery cohort repertoires had been generated on a single sequencing platform. To predict cytomegalovirus infection status, the study combined high-throughput TCR immunosequencing, statistical association of individual TCRs with disease status, and machine learning. HLA typing included class I and class II loci at four-digit resolution.

Library prep was done by the immunoSEQ multiplex PCR assay. A mixture of 60 forward primers for TCR Vbeta segments and 13 reverse primers for TCR Jbeta segments was used in the multiplex PCR. A multiplex PCR assay on genomic DNA amplified the CDR3 region of rearranged TCR beta genes. Amplified TCR beta libraries were sequenced as 87-base-pair reads on the Illumina HiSeq System. As for how the authors treated the data: In a later analysis, tens of millions of unique TCR beta chains were counted across the approximately 640 repertoires, and around 10 million of these chains were shared by at least two donors. Raw reads were error-corrected and collapsed into unique sequences with a nearest-neighbor algorithm that merged closely related sequences to remove PCR and sequencing errors. V, D and J gene segments were assigned by aligning CDR3 sequences to IMGT reference sequences. For a sequence to be retained, a match of at least six nucleotides was required to both a V gene segment and a J gene segment. A rearrangement was called productive if the CDR3 had no stop codons and remained in frame with V and J, and every other rearrangement was called non-productive. CDR3 was defined by IMGT convention, running from the second conserved V-encoded cysteine to the conserved J-encoded phenylalanine. The earlier analysis of about 620 of the donors excluded sequences that lacked an unambiguous match to a single V gene segment. An earlier analysis of around 600 of the donors classified V segments as functional when productive rearrangements were above 56.7% and as segregating when the standard deviation between donors was above 5%. To diagnose cytomegalovirus status from the catalog of TCR beta chain sequences, a statistical classification framework was built. A later analysis assigned V and J genes by comparing TCR nucleotide sequences with IMGT/GENE-DB human TR gene sequences. In a later analysis, CDR3 sequences and most-parsimonious VDJ recombination scenarios were assigned using the TCRdist pipeline. In a later analysis, every TCR beta chain was defined by the combination of its CDR3 amino acid sequence and its V-gene family, and reads without a unique V-gene family were dropped. To address suspected cross-contamination and a sequencing artifact, a later analysis removed 550 to 750 highly shared, low-generation-probability nucleotide sequences. In a later analysis, a clonal expansion index was calculated for each public chain from normalized within-repertoire ranks of inferred template counts. Generation probabilities in a later analysis came from a VDJ recombination model fitted to out-of-frame rearrangements, and those results were checked against IGoR. In a later analysis, TCR-TCR, TCR-HLA and TCR-CMV co-occurrence was scored with hypergeometric tests, and a repertoire-size bias correction was applied to TCR pairs. False discovery rates were estimated in a later analysis by permuting HLA or CMV assignments 20 times. In a later analysis, co-occurring TCRs were grouped using DBSCAN, and TCRdist sequence similarity was added for clustering within HLA-allele-positive subsets. Co-occurrence clustering excluded repertoires with fewer than 30,000 or more than 120,000 public chains, plus five with anomalous nucleotide sharing. The clones in this table, taken by TCRdb from immuneACCESS, are in-frame only. Not every clone is retained; where verified, under half of the shortfall comes from an unresolved V gene, and the cause of the rest is unknown. V, J and clone size are those of that table, while D and trimming were read from the DNA. A total of approximately 200,000 clones appear in this sample, around 79% of them only once. The top ten clonotypes cover 4.4% of the sample.

The cohort consisted of 600 or so healthy bone marrow donors. At the time of sampling, all cohort members were nominally healthy, though unrecorded immune exposures were likely present. The donor tested CMV seropositive, placing the donor among the 290 or so seropositive members of the cohort. A peripheral blood sample was collected from each donor, and TCR beta sequencing was performed on peripheral blood mononuclear cells. Genomic DNA extraction from the blood cell samples was performed with the Qiagen DNeasy Blood Extraction Kit. Study-level results and caveats: A few of the identified cytomegalovirus-associated TCR beta chains were confirmed in vitro to be specific for cytomegalovirus antigens. In the study, some 160 TCR beta chains were listed as associated with cytomegalovirus. When HLA alleles, especially DR and DQ, strongly co-occurred, attributing TCR associations to individual alleles was difficult. Presence/absence analyses assumed roughly uniform sequencing depth across donors, an assumption that may not hold. According to the authors, the approach could potentially be generalized to other disease states and immunological phenotypes. The classifier was reported to diagnose cytomegalovirus status with high specificity and sensitivity in both the original and validation cohorts. According to a later genetic analysis, donors in an Asian-associated ancestry cluster had fewer N-insertions in productive TCRs than the roughly 700-donor mean. A later analysis reported that several top co-occurrence clusters appeared linked to parvovirus B19, influenza, CMV and Epstein-Barr virus. Because counts were too low, under 20 rarely observed V segments, including chromosome 9 orphons, were left out of the earlier analysis of 587 of the donors. Some IMGT-functional V segments, including TRBV6-2 and TRBV6-3, could not be distinguished by the 87-base-pair reads and were therefore excluded. At a false discovery rate of 0.05, a later analysis linked 15,000 to 20,000 TCR beta sequences to specific HLA alleles. This cohort had only TCR beta chains sequenced, and the lack of alpha or paired-chain data limited which features could be detected. A later analysis found that most CMV-associated TCR beta chains appeared HLA-restricted, with HLA associations seemingly driven largely by CMV exposure. An association between a missense DCLRE1C variant and V-gene and J-gene trimming of TCR beta chains was found in a later genetic analysis and replicated in an independent cohort. Linkage disequilibrium might explain the correlated functional status among segregating V segments, but an unknown experimental factor could not be excluded. In a later analysis, HLA-associated TCR beta chains showed more clonal expansion and lower generation probabilities than non-associated chains that were equally common. In an earlier analysis of approximately 590 of the donors, most TCR beta V segments were observed in productive rearrangements about 87% or about 30% of the time, broadly matching IMGT annotations. Because HLA typing was unavailable for some donors at each locus, only the typed subset was used in association tests. Across donors, most TCR sequences were observed very rarely, whereas some public TCRs were present in many individuals. A further reported finding was that TCR beta sequences accurately predicted the HLA-A and HLA-B alleles for most subjects in the first cohort. According to a later analysis, TCR association rates differed among HLA loci, with DRB1 alleles showing the most associated TCRs and HLA-C alleles showing the fewest. For the cohort, immune exposure information was limited to CMV serostatus. A cluster of highly shared sequence variants was judged likely to be a technical artifact of the sequencing pipeline.

The sequencing sample was made of PBMCs. The rearranged chain carries TRBV27 and TRBJ2-7, with TRBD1 identical over 10 junction bases. This clonotype was sampled from a woman aged 25-40 years in good health and CMV-seropositive. The DNA sequence is TGTGCCAGCAGTCCGCGGAGGACAGGGGGCGAGCAGTACTTC. The resulting protein is CASSPRRTGGEQYF.